Listed below are T cell receptor beta chains from one sample, sequenced in a study of CD8 T cells in Susac syndrome. Each CDR3 protein is one row after TCRdb ran MiXCR on the immunoSEQ multiplex PCR reads. The sample gives about 70,000 distinct CDR3 sequences, around 93% of which show up once; 0.2% to 0.25% is in the top ten. Sequencing was done on a sample of CD8+ T cells from PBMCs. These receptors came from a human donor in good health. CDR3s include the opening cysteine and the closing phenylalanine or tryptophan. A D gene is named only where the DNA matches it firmly. Clone size is stated in some rows and not others, as once, few, many or a class when expanded.

NA,TRBJ1-5,TRBV6-1,NA,CASSESEINQPQHF,TGTGCCAGCAGTGAATCGGAGATCAATCAGCCCCAGCATTTT
NA,TRBJ2-5,TRBV29-1,TRBD1,CSVGGTGEETQYF,TGCAGCGTTGGAGGGACAGGAGAAGAGACCCAGTACTTC
NA,TRBJ2-7,TRBV12-3/TRBV12-4,NA,CASSLGGGVGYEQYF,TGTGCCAGCAGCCTGGGTGGCGGGGTCGGCTACGAGCAGTACTTC
NA,TRBJ1-1,TRBV7-9,NA,CASTNPGGGHPEAFF,TGTGCCAGCACCAACCCGGGTGGGGGGCACCCTGAAGCTTTCTTT
NA,TRBJ1-5,TRBV5-6,TRBD1,CASSLGGQGGNQPQHF,TGTGCCAGCAGCTTGGGGGGACAGGGCGGCAATCAGCCCCAGCATTTT
NA,TRBJ2-1,TRBV13,TRBD1,CASSIRQGFNEQFF,TGTGCCAGCAGCATCAGACAGGGTTTCAATGAGCAGTTCTTC
NA,TRBJ2-7,TRBV28,NA,CASSFWGHGGFYEQYF,TGTGCCAGCAGTTTTTGGGGTCATGGGGGCTTCTACGAGCAGTACTTC
NA,TRBJ1-4,TRBV6-6,NA,CASSPLGPWSEKLFF,TGTGCCAGCAGTCCATTGGGCCCCTGGAGTGAAAAACTGTTTTTT
once,TRBJ2-1,TRBV7-2,NA,CASSLGFGRSYNEQFF,TGTGCCAGCAGCTTAGGATTCGGAAGGTCCTACAATGAGCAGTTCTTC
NA,TRBJ2-1,TRBV9,TRBD1,CASSATGAYNEQFF,TGTGCCAGCAGCGCGACAGGGGCTTACAATGAGCAGTTCTTC
NA,TRBJ2-1,TRBV13,NA,CASSLAMVSYNEQFF,TGTGCCAGCAGCTTAGCTATGGTGTCCTACAATGAGCAGTTCTTC
NA,TRBJ2-1,TRBV19,NA,CASSVVPGDEQFF,TGTGCCAGTAGTGTCGTGCCTGGGGATGAGCAGTTCTTC
NA,TRBJ1-3,TRBV23-1,NA,CASGPLNTIYF,TGCGCCAGCGGCCCCCTGAACACCATATATTTT
NA,TRBJ1-1,TRBV4-1,NA,CASSRTKNTEAFF,TGCGCCAGCAGCCGGACGAAGAACACTGAAGCTTTCTTT
once,TRBJ1-5,TRBV3-1,NA,CASSQIFACLGRQEGHSNQPQHF,TGTGCCAGCAGCCAAATCTTCGCTTGTCTGGGAAGGCAAGAGGGTCATAGCAATCAGCCCCAGCATTTT
NA,TRBJ1-1,TRBV30,TRBD1,CAWSEGDRFNTEAFF,TGTGCCTGGAGTGAGGGGGACAGGTTCAACACTGAAGCTTTCTTT
NA,TRBJ2-5,TRBV27,NA,CASRTGFQETQYF,TGTGCCAGCAGAACAGGGTTCCAAGAGACCCAGTACTTC
NA,TRBJ2-7,TRBV7-2,NA,CASSLEVVDYEQYF,TGTGCCAGCAGCTTAGAGGTGGTCGACTACGAGCAGTACTTC
NA,TRBJ2-2,TRBV5-1,TRBD1,CASSLTGGNGELFF,TGCGCCAGCAGCCTGACAGGGGGCAACGGGGAGCTGTTTTTT
NA,TRBJ2-5,TRBV20-1,NA,CSAREGFQETQYF,TGCAGTGCTAGAGAAGGATTCCAAGAGACCCAGTACTTC
NA,TRBJ1-2,TRBV27,TRBD1,CASSPTGPGGYTF,TGTGCCAGCAGTCCGACAGGGCCCGGTGGCTACACCTTC
NA,TRBJ1-1,TRBV6-2/TRBV6-3,NA,CASGQEAFF,TGTGCCAGCGGACAGGAAGCTTTCTTT
NA,TRBJ2-1,TRBV7-9,NA,CASSLVGAHNEQFF,TGTGCCAGCAGCTTAGTTGGGGCCCACAATGAGCAGTTCTTC
NA,TRBJ1-1,TRBV14,NA,CASSTGRGHTEAFF,TGTGCCAGCAGCACGGGCAGGGGACACACTGAAGCTTTCTTT
NA,TRBJ2-5,TRBV5-1,NA,CASNNEALGTPRPETQYF,TGCGCCAGCAATAACGAGGCCCTGGGGACCCCAAGGCCAGAGACCCAGTACTTC
once,TRBJ1-2,TRBV7-9,TRBD1,CASSPHLGQGDYGYTF,TGTGCCAGCAGCCCCCACCTCGGACAGGGAGACTATGGCTACACCTTC
NA,TRBJ2-7,TRBV7-9,NA,CASSLKVGGEQYF,TGTGCCAGCAGCTTAAAGGTGGGGGGCGAGCAGTACTTC
NA,TRBJ1-5,TRBV19,NA,CASSNFGQKNQPQHF,TGTGCCAGTAGTAATTTCGGGCAGAAAAATCAGCCCCAGCATTTT
NA,TRBJ2-3,TRBV15,NA,CATSRSLGTTDTQYF,TGTGCCACCAGCAGATCCTTAGGGACCACAGATACGCAGTATTTT
NA,TRBJ1-1,TRBV4-1,NA,CASSLPDAENTEAFF,TGCGCCAGCAGCCTCCCAGACGCGGAGAACACTGAAGCTTTCTTT
NA,TRBJ2-7,TRBV7-2,NA,CASSLAPGDEQYF,TGTGCCAGCAGCTTAGCACCAGGGGACGAGCAGTACTTC
NA,TRBJ2-5,TRBV2,TRBD2,CASSEIGGEETQYF,TGTGCCAGCAGTGAAATTGGGGGGGAGGAGACCCAGTACTTC
NA,TRBJ1-1,TRBV24-1,NA,CATSEANTEAFF,TGTGCCACCAGTGAGGCTAACACTGAAGCTTTCTTT
NA,TRBJ2-1,TRBV2,NA,CASSDVRNEQFF,TGTGCCAGCAGTGATGTCCGCAATGAGCAGTTCTTC
NA,TRBJ2-3,TRBV15,NA,CATSGGGEEIESQYF,TGTGCCACCAGCGGAGGGGGGGAGGAGATCGAGTCGCAGTATTTT
NA,TRBJ1-2,TRBV2,TRBD1,CASSEVTGVFYTF,TGTGCCAGCAGTGAAGTGACAGGGGTTTTCTACACCTTC
NA,TRBJ2-3,TRBV2,TRBD2,CASSLAGAADTQYF,TGTGCCAGCAGTTTAGCGGGGGCAGCGGATACGCAGTATTTT
NA,TRBJ2-5,TRBV4-1,NA,CASSQELPLKHQETQYF,TGCGCCAGCAGCCAAGAGTTGCCCCTAAAGCATCAAGAGACCCAGTACTTC
NA,TRBJ2-1,TRBV27,NA,CASSLSVSYNEQFF,TGTGCCAGCAGTTTATCAGTCTCCTACAATGAGCAGTTCTTC
NA,TRBJ2-1,TRBV13,TRBD2,CASSSLTSGGDEQFF,TGTGCCAGCAGCTCCCTGACTAGCGGGGGGGATGAGCAGTTCTTC
NA,TRBJ2-5,TRBV5-1,TRBD2,CASYDFGGGTQETQYF,TGCGCCAGCTACGATTTTGGGGGGGGGACTCAAGAGACCCAGTACTTC
NA,TRBJ2-2,TRBV6-5,TRBD1,CASTIGQGTGELFF,TGTGCCAGCACCATAGGACAGGGCACCGGGGAGCTGTTTTTT
few,TRBJ2-5,TRBV2,NA,CATSGNQETQYF,TGTGCCACCTCGGGAAACCAAGAGACCCAGTACTTC
NA,TRBJ2-3,TRBV29-1,NA,CSVPGLTDTQYF,TGCAGCGTCCCGGGCCTCACAGATACGCAGTATTTT
NA,TRBJ2-3,TRBV7-2,NA,CASSLAPSGTTDTQYF,TGTGCCAGCAGCTTAGCCCCGTCCGGAACCACAGATACGCAGTATTTT